The clone carrying this T cell receptor beta chain was seen more than once but under ten times. No antigen is known for it. J was trimmed by 9 bases and V by 6 bases; bases with no gene match: 8. The CDR3 contains 15 residues. Germline values: CDR1 LNHDA, CDR2 SQIVND (reference sequence). The sample originates from a study of cytomegalovirus exposure and HLA in healthy donors. Study-wide results and limits: The study flagged 150 to 200 TCR beta chains as cytomegalovirus-associated.

Amplification used 60 Vbeta primers and 13 Jbeta primers. The repertoire was sequenced with immunoSEQ multiplex PCR; TCRdb's copy has only in-frame clones and lacks some. The table includes 150,000 to 200,000 clones, 60% to 85% detected once. The chain uses TRBV19 and TRBJ2-1; TRBD2 matches 13 bases. Sequenced: PBMCs. This TCR came from a woman in her thirties or forties in good health and CMV-seropositive. The CDR3 loop reads CASRPTSGGASEQFF. DNA for the CDR3: TGTGCCAGTAGACCCACTAGCGGGGGGGCATCTGAGCAGTTCTTC.